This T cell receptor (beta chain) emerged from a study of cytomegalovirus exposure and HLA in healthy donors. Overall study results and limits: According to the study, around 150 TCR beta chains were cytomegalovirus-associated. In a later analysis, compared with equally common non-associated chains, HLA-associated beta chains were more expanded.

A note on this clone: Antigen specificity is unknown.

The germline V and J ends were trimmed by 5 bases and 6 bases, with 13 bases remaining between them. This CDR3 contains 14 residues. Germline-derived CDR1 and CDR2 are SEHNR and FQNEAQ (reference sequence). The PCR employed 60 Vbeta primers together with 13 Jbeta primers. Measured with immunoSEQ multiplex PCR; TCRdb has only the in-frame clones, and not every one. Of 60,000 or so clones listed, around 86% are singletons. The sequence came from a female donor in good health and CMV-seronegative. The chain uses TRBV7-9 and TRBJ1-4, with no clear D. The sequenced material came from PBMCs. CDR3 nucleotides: TGTGCCAGCAGCCCCACTTCTCCCCATGAAAAACTGTTTTTT. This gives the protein CASSPTSPHEKLFF.